Described below is a single T cell receptor beta chain sequence and its context. The sample is drawn from a study of cytomegalovirus exposure and HLA in healthy donors. In the study overall: As released early, the data held 70 million to 100 million unique TCRs from HLA-typed donors.

In the PCR, 60 Vbeta and 13 Jbeta primers were used. Profiling relied on immunoSEQ multiplex PCR, and the TCRdb table lists in-frame clones only, not all of them. The sample gives about 200,000 clones, roughly 79% of which show up once; under 2% is in the top ten. Germline lookup yields CDR1 SNHLY and CDR2 FYNNEI. The CDR3 totals 14 residues. V gave up 6 bases and J gave up 7 bases; unmatched junction bases: 8. The receptor's source is a man aged 25 to 40 in good health and CMV-seronegative. V is TRBV2 and J is TRBJ2-7; 11 bases are a match to TRBD1. The sequenced sample was PBMCs. The CDR3 region has the DNA TGTGCCAGCAGAATCCGGGACAGGGGGAAAGAGCAGTACTTC. Translated: CASRIRDRGKEQYF.